This is a list of T cell receptor beta chains from one sample in a study of CD8 T cell repertoires and HIV-1 epitope variants. TCRdb's copy holds only in-frame clones and misses some; the assay was immunoSEQ multiplex PCR. Counted here are under 100,000 clones, just under 75% occurring once; the ten biggest clones make up under 30%. Sequenced material: uncultured baseline CD8+ T cells from peripheral blood mononuclear cells (PBMCs). These receptors came from a male donor with HIV. Both conserved end residues are trimmed from each CDR3.

v_call: TRBV7-2; j_call: TRBJ2-7; cdr3_aa: ASTPPGGAGEQY
v_call: TRBV10-2; j_call: TRBJ2-7; cdr3_aa: ASSESTGGASEQY
v_call: TRBV23-1; j_call: TRBJ2-3; cdr3_aa: ASSHEETSTDTQY
v_call: TRBV19; j_call: TRBJ1-5; cdr3_aa: ASSIGVATQPQH
v_call: TRBV19; j_call: TRBJ2-3; cdr3_aa: ASQDYPRSGTDTQY
v_call: TRBV7-2; j_call: TRBJ2-3; cdr3_aa: ASRNGTDTQY
v_call: TRBV18; j_call: TRBJ1-2; cdr3_aa: ASSPRVGTANYGYT
v_call: TRBV25-1; j_call: TRBJ2-5; cdr3_aa: ASSERTGQETQY
v_call: TRBV19; j_call: TRBJ2-1; cdr3_aa: ASSIVGGGASYNEQF
v_call: TRBV4-2; j_call: TRBJ1-4; cdr3_aa: ASSSHPEKLF
v_call: TRBV28; j_call: TRBJ2-4; cdr3_aa: ASSFPGPLGDIQY
v_call: TRBV5-1; j_call: TRBJ1-2; cdr3_aa: ASSADRGGYT
v_call: TRBV7-9; j_call: TRBJ2-3; cdr3_aa: ASSLRQGTDTQY
v_call: TRBV4-3; j_call: TRBJ1-5; cdr3_aa: ASSQDNSDSGNQPQH
v_call: TRBV7-9; j_call: TRBJ1-5; cdr3_aa: ASSQGQLDSNQPQH
v_call: TRBV4-3; j_call: TRBJ2-1; cdr3_aa: ASSQVNRVNNEQF
v_call: TRBV27; j_call: TRBJ1-1; cdr3_aa: ASRPLPEDTEAF
v_call: TRBV5-1; j_call: TRBJ2-1; cdr3_aa: ASSLGTGTGYNEQF
v_call: TRBV7-9; j_call: TRBJ2-5; cdr3_aa: ASSFIPAEQETQY
v_call: TRBV7-9; j_call: TRBJ1-4; cdr3_aa: ASSEGQGAREKLF
v_call: TRBV7-3; j_call: TRBJ1-1; cdr3_aa: ASSLTQDAEAF
v_call: TRBV28; j_call: TRBJ2-1; cdr3_aa: ASSLLATSYNEQF
v_call: TRBV30; j_call: TRBJ1-1; cdr3_aa: AWSTGTGGRTEAF
v_call: TRBV30; j_call: TRBJ1-5; cdr3_aa: AWSTGQGVGNQPQH
v_call: TRBV7-9; j_call: TRBJ2-1; cdr3_aa: ASSQSGTGTYNEQF
v_call: TRBV19; j_call: TRBJ2-7; cdr3_aa: ASSSAGAEQY
v_call: TRBV5-6; j_call: TRBJ2-7; cdr3_aa: ASSLASEFDRGLIYEQY
v_call: TRBV7-9; j_call: TRBJ1-5; cdr3_aa: ASSFSTRGGNQPQH
v_call: TRBV27; j_call: TRBJ1-1; cdr3_aa: ASSFSRGLGTEAF
v_call: TRBV7-2; j_call: TRBJ2-7; cdr3_aa: ASSTPPGQGVGYEQY
v_call: TRBV7-9; j_call: TRBJ2-7; cdr3_aa: ASSHRTGGSYEQY
v_call: TRBV5-1; j_call: TRBJ1-1; cdr3_aa: ASSLDQNTEAF
v_call: TRBV18; j_call: TRBJ2-3; cdr3_aa: ASSPPFTDTQY
v_call: TRBV7-2; j_call: TRBJ2-3; cdr3_aa: ASSATRTDTQY
v_call: TRBV5-1; j_call: TRBJ2-4; cdr3_aa: ASSLGSSKNIQY
v_call: TRBV1; j_call: TRBJ2-7; cdr3_aa: TSRPYSWITEKTYEQY
v_call: TRBV6-5; j_call: TRBJ1-2; cdr3_aa: ASSYAATTRNYGYT
v_call: TRBV5-6; j_call: TRBJ1-6; cdr3_aa: ATRTGPSRNSPLH
v_call: TRBV9; j_call: TRBJ2-2; cdr3_aa: ASSPVIASTGELF
v_call: TRBV28; j_call: TRBJ1-1; cdr3_aa: ASKILGVSVAF
v_call: TRBV6-5; j_call: TRBJ2-7; cdr3_aa: ASSPGAITYEQY
v_call: TRBV2; j_call: TRBJ1-4; cdr3_aa: ASKPDGNEKLF